The present T cell receptor (beta chain) was sequenced within a study of shared clonotypes between healthy human individuals. The V gene's germline CDR1 is SGHVS and CDR2 FQNEAQ. Trimming took 5 bases from V and 5 from J, leaving 9 bases between them. The length of the CDR3 is 12 residues. Of note for this clone: As yet, its antigen is unknown.

Naive CD4+ cells were CD45RA-selected; the remaining cells were memory. Study-level results: With a handful of donors compared, around 5% of naive CD4 clonotypes were shared. A reduction in generation probabilities was seen for non-shared clonotypes relative to those shared by all four donors.

Execution of the assay was at deep level. Only in-frame clones appear in the TCRdb table, and some are missing; sequencing was by immunoSEQ multiplex PCR. The table includes roughly 700,000 clones, 74% detected once. The sample taken for sequencing was memory CD4+ T cells sorted from blood. The subset is: CD45RA-negative fraction. The chain uses TRBV7-8 and TRBJ2-5; the D is unclear. The receptor was derived from a woman in her thirties in good health. The CDR3 region has the DNA TGTGCCAGCAGCCCTCAGGTGGAGACCCAGTACTTC. This sequence encodes CASSPQVETQYF.